This TCR beta chain is from a study of control samples from healthy donors and cancer patients. V was cut by 0 bases and J by 8 bases, with 11 bases left in between. CDR1 and CDR2 from the germline V gene are SGHNT and YYREEE (reference sequence). The CDR3 is made up of 13 amino acids. Sequencing was performed with immunoSEQ multiplex PCR; in TCRdb, only in-frame clones are kept and a portion is missing. The sample comprises about 220,000 clones, roughly 94% of which are singletons, and over 1.2% rests with the top ten. The receptor was isolated from a middle-aged man in good health. Input material: blood. The gene calls are TRBV5-4 and TRBJ1-2, with a weak D call TRBD1 (6 bases). The CDR3 spells CASSLVPGEGYTF. In nucleotides, the CDR3 is TGTGCCAGCAGCTTGGTCCCAGGGGAAGGCTACACCTTC.